What follows are 2 T cell receptor beta chains derived from one specimen sequenced in a study of cytomegalovirus exposure and HLA in healthy donors. Vbeta (60) and Jbeta (13) primers were used in the PCR. Repertoires were generated with immunoSEQ multiplex PCR, while TCRdb's copy carries only in-frame clones and drops some. The sample consists of over 150,000 clones, around 85% of them appearing once. Sequencing used PBMCs. The receptors originated from a human donor in good health.

This chain uses TRBV11-2 with TRBJ2-1, with D possibly matching TRBD1 (6 bases). The germline V gene encodes CDR1 SGHAT and CDR2 FQNNGV. The V gene lost 1 base and the J gene lost 8 bases, with 12 bases spanning the gap. This CDR3 region has 14 residues. CDR3 DNA: TGTGCCAGCAGCTTAGGGCAGGGGTGGGATGAGCAGTTCTTC. The encoded protein is CASSLGQGWDEQFF.

The V call is TRBV7-2, the J call TRBJ1-5; maybe TRBD1 (5 bases). Per the germline V gene, CDR1 is SGHTA and CDR2 is FQGNSA. V dropped 11 bases and J dropped 0 bases, with 23 bases sitting between them. CDR3 length: 17 residues. In DNA, the CDR3 is TGTGCCTCAGCCCCCCGACAGCAGTATTATAGCAATCAGCCCCAGCATTTT. Amino acids: CASAPRQQYYSNQPQHF.